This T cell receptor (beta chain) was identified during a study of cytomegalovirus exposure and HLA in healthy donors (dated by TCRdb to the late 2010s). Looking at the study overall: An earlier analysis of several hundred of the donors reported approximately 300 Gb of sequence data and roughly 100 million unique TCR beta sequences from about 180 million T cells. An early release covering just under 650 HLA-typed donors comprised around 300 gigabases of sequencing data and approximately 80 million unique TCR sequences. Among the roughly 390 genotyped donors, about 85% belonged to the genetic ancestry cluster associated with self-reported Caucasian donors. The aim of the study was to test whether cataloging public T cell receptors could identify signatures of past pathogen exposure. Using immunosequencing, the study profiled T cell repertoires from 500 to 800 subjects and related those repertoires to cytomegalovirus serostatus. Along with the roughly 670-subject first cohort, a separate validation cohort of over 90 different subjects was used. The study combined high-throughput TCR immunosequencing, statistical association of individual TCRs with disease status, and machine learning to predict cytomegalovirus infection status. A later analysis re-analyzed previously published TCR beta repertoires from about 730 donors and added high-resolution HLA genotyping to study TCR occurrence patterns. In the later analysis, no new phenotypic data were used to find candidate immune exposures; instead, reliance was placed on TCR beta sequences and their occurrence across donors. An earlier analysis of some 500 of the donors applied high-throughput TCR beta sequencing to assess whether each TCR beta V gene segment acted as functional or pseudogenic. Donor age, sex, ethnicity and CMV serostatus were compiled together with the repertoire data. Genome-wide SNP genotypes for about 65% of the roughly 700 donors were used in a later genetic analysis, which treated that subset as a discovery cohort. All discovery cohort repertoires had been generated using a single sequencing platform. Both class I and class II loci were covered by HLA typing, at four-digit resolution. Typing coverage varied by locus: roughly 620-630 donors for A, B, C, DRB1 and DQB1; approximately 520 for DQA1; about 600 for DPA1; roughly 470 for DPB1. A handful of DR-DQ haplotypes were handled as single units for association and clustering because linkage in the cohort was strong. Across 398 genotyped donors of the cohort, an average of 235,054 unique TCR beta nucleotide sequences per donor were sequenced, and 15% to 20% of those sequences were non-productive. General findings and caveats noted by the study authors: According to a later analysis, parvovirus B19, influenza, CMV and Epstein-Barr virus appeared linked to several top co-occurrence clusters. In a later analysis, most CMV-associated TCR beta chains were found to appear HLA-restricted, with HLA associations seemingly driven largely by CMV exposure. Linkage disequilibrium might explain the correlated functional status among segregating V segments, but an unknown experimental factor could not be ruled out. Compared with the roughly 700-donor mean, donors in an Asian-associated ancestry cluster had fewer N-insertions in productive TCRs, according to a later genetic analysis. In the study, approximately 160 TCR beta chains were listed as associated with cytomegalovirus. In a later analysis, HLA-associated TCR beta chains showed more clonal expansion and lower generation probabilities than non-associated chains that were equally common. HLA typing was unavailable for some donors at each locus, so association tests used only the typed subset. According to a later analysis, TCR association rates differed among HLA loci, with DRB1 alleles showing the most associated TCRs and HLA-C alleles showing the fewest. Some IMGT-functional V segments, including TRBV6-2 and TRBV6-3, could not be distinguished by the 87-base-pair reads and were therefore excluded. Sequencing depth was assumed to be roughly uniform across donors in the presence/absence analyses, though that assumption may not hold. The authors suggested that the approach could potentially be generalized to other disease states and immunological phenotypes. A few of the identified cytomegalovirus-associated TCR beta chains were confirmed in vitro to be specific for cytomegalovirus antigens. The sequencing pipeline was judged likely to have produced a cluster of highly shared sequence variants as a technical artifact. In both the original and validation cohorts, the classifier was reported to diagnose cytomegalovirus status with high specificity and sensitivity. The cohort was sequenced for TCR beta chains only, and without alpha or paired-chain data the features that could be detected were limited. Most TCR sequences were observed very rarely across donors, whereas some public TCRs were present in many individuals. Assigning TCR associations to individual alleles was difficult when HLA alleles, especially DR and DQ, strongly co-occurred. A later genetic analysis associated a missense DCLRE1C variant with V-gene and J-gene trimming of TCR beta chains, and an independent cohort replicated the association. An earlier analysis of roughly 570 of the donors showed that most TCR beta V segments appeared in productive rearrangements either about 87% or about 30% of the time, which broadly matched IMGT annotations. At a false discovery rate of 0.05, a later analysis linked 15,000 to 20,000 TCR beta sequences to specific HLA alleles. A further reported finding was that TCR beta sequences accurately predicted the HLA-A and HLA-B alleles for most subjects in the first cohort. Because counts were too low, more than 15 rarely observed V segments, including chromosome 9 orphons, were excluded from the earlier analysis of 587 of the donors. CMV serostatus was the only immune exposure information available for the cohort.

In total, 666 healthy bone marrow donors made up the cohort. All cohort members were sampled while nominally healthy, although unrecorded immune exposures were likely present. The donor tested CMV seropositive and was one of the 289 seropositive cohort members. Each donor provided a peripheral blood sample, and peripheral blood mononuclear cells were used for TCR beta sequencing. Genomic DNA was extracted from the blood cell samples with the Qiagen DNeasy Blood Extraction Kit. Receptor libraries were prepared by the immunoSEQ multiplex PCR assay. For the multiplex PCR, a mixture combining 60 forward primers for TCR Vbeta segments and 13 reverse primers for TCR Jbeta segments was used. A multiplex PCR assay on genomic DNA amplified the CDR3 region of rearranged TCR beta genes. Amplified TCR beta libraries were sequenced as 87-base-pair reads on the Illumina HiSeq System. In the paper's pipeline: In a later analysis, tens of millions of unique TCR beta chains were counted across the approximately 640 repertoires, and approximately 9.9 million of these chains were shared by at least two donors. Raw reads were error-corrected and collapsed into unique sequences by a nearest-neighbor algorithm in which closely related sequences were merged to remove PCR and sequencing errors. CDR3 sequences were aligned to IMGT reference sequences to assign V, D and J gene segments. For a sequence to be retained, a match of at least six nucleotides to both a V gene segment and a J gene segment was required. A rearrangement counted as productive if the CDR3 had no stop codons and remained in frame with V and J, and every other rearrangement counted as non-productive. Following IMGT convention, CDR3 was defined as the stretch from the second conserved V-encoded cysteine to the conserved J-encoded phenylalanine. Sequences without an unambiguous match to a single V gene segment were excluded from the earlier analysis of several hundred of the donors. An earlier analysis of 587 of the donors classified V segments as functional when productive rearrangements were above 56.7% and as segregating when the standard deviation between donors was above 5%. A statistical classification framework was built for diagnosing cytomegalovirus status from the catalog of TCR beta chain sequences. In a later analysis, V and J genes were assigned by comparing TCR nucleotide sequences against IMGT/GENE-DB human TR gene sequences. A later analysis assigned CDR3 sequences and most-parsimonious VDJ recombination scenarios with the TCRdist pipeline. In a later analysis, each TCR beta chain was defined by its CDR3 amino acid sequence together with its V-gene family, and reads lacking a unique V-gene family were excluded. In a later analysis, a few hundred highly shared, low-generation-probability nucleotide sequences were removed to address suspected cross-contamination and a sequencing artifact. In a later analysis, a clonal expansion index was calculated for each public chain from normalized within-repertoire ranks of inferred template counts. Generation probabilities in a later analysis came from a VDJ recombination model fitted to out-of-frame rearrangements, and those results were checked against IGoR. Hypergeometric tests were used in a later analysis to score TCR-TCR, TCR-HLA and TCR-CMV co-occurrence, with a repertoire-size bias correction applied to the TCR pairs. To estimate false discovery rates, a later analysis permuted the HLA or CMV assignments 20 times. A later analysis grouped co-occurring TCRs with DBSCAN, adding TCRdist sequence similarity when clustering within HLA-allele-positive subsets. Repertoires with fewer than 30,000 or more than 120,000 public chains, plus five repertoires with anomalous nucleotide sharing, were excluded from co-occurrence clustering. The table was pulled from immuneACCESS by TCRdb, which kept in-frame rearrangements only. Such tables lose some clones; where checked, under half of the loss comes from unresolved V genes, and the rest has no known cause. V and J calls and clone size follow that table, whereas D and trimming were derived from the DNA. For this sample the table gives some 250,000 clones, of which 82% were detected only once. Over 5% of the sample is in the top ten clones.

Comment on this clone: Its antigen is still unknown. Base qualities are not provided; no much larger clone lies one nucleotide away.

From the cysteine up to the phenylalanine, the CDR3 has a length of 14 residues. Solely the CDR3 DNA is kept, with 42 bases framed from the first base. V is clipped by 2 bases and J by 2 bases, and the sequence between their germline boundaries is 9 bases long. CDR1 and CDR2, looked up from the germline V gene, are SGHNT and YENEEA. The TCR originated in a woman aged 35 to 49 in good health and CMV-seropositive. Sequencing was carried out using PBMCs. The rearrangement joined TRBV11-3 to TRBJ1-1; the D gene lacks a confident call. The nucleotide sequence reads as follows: TGTGCCAGCAGCTTACAGCGGAAAAACACTGAAGCTTTCTTT. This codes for CASSLQRKNTEAFF.